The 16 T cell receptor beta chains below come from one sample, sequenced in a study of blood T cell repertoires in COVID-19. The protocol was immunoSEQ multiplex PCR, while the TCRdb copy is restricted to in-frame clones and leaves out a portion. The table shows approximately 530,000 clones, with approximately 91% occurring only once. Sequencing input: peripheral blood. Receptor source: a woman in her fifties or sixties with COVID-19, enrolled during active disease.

CDR3 in DNA: TGTGCCATCAGTTCCGGCGGCAACTACGAGCAGTACTTC. It is translated as CAISSGGNYEQYF. The chain joins TRBV10-3 to TRBJ2-7, with unresolved D. The V and J ends lost 5 bases and 3 bases respectively, with 11 bases between them. The CDR3 spans 13 residues. Germline V lookup: CDR1 ENHRY, CDR2 SYGVKD.

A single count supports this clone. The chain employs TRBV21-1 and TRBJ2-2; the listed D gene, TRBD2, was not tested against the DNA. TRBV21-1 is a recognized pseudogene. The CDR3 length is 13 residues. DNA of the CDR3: TGTGCCAGTGGGAGCAAGAACACCGGGGAGCTGTTTTTT. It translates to CASGSKNTGELFF.

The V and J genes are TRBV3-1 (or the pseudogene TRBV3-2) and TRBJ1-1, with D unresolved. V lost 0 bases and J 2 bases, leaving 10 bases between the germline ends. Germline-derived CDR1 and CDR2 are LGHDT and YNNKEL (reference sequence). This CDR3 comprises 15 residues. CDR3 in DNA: TGTGCCAGCAGCCAAGATATGCTACCCAACACTGAAGCTTTCTTT. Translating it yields CASSQDMLPNTEAFF.

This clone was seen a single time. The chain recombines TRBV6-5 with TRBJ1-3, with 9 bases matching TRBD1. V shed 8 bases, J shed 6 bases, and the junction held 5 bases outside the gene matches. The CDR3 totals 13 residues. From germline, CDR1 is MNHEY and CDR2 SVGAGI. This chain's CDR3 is CASRTGATNTIYF. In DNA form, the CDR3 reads TGTGCCAGCCGGACAGGGGCGACAAACACCATATATTTT.

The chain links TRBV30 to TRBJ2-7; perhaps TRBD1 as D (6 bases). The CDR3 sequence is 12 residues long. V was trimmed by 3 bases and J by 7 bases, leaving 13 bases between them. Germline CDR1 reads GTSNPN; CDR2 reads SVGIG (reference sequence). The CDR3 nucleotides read TGTGCCTGGAGCACAGGGTGGTGGGAGCAGTACTTC. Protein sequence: CAWSTGWWEQYF.

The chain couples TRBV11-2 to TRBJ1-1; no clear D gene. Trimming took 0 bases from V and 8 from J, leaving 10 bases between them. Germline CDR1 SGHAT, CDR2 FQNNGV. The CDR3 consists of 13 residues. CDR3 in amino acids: CASSLDRSREAFF. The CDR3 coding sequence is TGTGCCAGCAGCTTAGATCGTTCCAGGGAAGCTTTCTTT.

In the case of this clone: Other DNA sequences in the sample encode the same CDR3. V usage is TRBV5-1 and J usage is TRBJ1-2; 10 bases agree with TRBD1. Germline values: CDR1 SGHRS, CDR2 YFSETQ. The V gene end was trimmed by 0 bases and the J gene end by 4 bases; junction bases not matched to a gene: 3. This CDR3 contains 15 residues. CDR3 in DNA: TGCGCCAGCAGCTTGGGACAGGGGGCTGGCTATGGCTACACCTTC. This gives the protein CASSLGQGAGYGYTF.

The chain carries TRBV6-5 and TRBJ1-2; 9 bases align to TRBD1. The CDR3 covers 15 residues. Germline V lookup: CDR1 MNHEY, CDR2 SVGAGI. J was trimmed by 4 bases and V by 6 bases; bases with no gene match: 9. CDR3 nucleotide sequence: TGTGCCAGCAGATTACAGGGGGCGCGAGGCTATGGCTACACCTTC. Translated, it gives CASRLQGARGYGYTF.

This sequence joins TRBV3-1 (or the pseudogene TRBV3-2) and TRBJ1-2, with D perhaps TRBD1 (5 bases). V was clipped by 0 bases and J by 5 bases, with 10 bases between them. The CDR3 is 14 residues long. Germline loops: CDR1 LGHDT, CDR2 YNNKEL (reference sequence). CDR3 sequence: CASSQDTGVYGYTF. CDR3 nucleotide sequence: TGTGCCAGCAGCCAAGATACAGGCGTGTATGGCTACACCTTC.

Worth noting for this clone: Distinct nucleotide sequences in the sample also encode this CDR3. The CDR3 region has the DNA TGCGCCAGCAGCTTGGGTGGGGGCGAGACCCAGTACTTC. The encoded protein is CASSLGGGETQYF. The chain is built from TRBV5-1 and TRBJ2-5, with D perhaps TRBD1 (6 bases). Trimming removed 0 bases from V and 5 bases from J, with 8 bases in between. The CDR3 has 13 residues. Germline V lookup: CDR1 SGHRS, CDR2 YFSETQ. Filled out from reference TRBV5-1 and TRBJ2-5, the complete variable domain reads KAGVTQTPRYLIKTRGQQVTLSCSPISGHRSVSWYQQTPGQGLQFLFEYFSETQRNKGNFPGRFSGRQFSNSRSEMNVSTLELGDSALYLCASSLGGGETQYFGPGTRLLVL.

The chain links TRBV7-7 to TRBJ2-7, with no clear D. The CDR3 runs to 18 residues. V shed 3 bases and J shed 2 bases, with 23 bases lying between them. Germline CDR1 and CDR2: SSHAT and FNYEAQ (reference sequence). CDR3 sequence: CASSFRSGGSATTYEQYF. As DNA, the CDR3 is TGTGCCAGCAGCTTTCGGAGTGGTGGGTCAGCGACGACCTACGAGCAGTACTTC.

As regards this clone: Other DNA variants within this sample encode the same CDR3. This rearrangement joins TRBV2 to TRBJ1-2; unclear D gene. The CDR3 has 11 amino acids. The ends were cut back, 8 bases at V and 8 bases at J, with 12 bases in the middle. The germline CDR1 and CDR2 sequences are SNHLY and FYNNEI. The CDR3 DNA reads TGTGCCAGCTCTAGAACCGGAGGCTACACCTTC. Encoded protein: CASSRTGGYTF. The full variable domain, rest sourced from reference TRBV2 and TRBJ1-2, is EPEVTQTPSHQVTQMGQEVILRCVPISNHLYFYWYRQILGQKVEFLVSFYNNEISEKSEIFDDQFSVERPDGSNFTLKIRSTKLEDSAMYFCASSRTGGYTFGSGTRLTVV.

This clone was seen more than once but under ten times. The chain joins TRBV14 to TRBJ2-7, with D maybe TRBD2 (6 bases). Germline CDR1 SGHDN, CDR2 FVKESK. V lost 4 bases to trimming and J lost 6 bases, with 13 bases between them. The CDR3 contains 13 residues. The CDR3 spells CASSRGEYREQYF. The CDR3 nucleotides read TGTGCCAGCAGCCGCGGGGAGTACCGCGAGCAGTACTTC.

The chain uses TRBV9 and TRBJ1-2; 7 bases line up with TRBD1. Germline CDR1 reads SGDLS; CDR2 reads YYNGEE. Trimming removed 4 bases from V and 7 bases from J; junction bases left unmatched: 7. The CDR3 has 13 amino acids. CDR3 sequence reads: CASSFYQGGGYTF. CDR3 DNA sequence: TGTGCCAGCAGCTTCTACCAGGGGGGTGGCTACACCTTC.

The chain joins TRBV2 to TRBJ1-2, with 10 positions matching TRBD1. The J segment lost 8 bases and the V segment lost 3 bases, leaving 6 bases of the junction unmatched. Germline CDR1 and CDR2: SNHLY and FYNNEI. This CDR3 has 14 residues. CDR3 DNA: TGTGCCAGCAGTGACGGGACAGGGGTAGGGGGCTACACCTTC. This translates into CASSDGTGVGGYTF.

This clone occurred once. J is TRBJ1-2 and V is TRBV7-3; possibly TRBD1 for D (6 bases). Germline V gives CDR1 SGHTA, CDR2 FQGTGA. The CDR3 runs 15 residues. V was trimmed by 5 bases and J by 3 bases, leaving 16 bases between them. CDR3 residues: CASSLGTGTDYGYTF. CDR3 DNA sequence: TGTGCCAGCAGCCTGGGAACAGGGACCGACTATGGCTACACCTTC.